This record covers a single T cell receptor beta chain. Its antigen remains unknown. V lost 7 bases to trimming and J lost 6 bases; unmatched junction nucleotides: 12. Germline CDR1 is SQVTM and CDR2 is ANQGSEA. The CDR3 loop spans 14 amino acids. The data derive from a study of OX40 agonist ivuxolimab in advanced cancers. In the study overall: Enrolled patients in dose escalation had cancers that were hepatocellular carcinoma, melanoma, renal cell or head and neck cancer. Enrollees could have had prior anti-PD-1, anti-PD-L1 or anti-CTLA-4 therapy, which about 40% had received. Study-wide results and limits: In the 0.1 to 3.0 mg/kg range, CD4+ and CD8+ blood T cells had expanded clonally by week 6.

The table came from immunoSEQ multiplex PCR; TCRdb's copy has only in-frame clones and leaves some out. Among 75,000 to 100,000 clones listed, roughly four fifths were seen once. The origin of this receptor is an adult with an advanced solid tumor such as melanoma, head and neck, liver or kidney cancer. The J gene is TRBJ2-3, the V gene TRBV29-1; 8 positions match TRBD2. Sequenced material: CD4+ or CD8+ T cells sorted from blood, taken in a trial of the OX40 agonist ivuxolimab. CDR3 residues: CSGTGGLVSDTQYF. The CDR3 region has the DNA TGCAGCGGCACTGGGGGACTAGTATCGGATACGCAGTATTTT.